A single sample gave rise to the 22 T cell receptor beta chains below, sequenced in a study of CD8 T cells in ankylosing spondylitis. Points from the study as a whole: Within ankylosing spondylitis blood, a TCR beta motif made up of eight or nine highly homologous variants appeared to be characteristic.

TCRdb passed the 5' RACE reads through MiXCR, listing each CDR3 protein once. The sample consists of about 220,000 distinct CDR3 sequences, around 20% of them appearing once. No antigen is known for these receptors. Sequenced input: blood, either unsorted or a sorted T cell fraction (not recorded which). Receptors were obtained from a male donor with ankylosing spondylitis.

This clonotype was observed a handful of times. This chain connects TRBV5-1 to TRBJ1-1; a possible D gene is TRBD1 (5 bases). This CDR3 region has 17 residues. CDR1 and CDR2 (germline): SGHRS, YFSETQ. Trimming stripped 1 base from V and 3 bases from J, with 19 bases between. CDR3 in DNA: TGCGCCAGCAGCTTGTACGCAGGTGGGGGTCGAGACACTGAAGCTTTCTTT. Its protein is CASSLYAGGGRDTEAFF.

This chain joins TRBV7-4 and TRBJ1-3; D is undetermined. The germline gives CDR1 SGHVT, CDR2 SQSDAQ. CDR3 length equals 17 residues. The V gene lost 1 base and the J gene lost 0 bases, with 13 bases spanning the gap. CDR3 sequence (DNA): TGTGCCAGCAGCTTAGAATTTTCGGCAAACTCTGGAAACACCATATATTTT. Encoded protein: CASSLEFSANSGNTIYF.

The genes are TRBV4-1 and TRBJ2-7; perhaps TRBD2 as D (5 bases). This CDR3 spans 15 amino acids. V was trimmed by 1 base and J by 6 bases, leaving 16 bases between them. Germline V gene data show CDR1 as MGHRA and CDR2 as YSYEKL. The CDR3 nucleotides are TGCGCCAGCAGCCAAGTAGCCCTACGGGAAGGCGAGCAGTACTTC. Translation gives CASSQVALREGEQYF.

The chain employs TRBV12-3 or TRBV12-4 and TRBJ2-3; TRBD1 agrees at 7 bases. The V segment lost 4 bases and the J segment 2 bases; nucleotides outside the gene matches: 6. This CDR3 contains 15 residues. Written as DNA, the CDR3 is TGTGCCAGCAGTTCCCCACAGGGGTACACAGATACGCAGTATTTT. This translates into CASSSPQGYTDTQYF.

This clonotype was recorded a few times. The CDR3 nucleotides read TGCGCCAGCAGCGTGTCGACAGGGGTAACCGGGGAGCTGTTTTTT. Encoded protein: CASSVSTGVTGELFF. V usage is TRBV5-1 and J usage is TRBJ2-2; 8 bases agree with TRBD1. The V gene's germline CDR1 is SGHRS and CDR2 YFSETQ. This CDR3 contains 15 residues. Trimming cost V 4 bases and J 5 bases; bases outside gene matches: 7.

In this sample, this clonotype turned up many times. This chain links TRBV5-1 with TRBJ2-7, with D perhaps matching TRBD2 (5 bases). The CDR3 sequence is 13 residues long. Trimming took off 4 bases at V and 1 base at J, with 9 bases between the two ends. Germline-derived CDR1 and CDR2 are SGHRS and YFSETQ. Here the CDR3 reads CASSLEASYEQYF. DNA for the CDR3: TGCGCCAGCAGCCTGGAGGCGTCCTACGAGCAGTACTTC.

The chain combines TRBV9 with TRBJ2-5; D is undetermined. Germline assignment: CDR1 SGDLS and CDR2 YYNGEE. This CDR3 contains 13 residues. Trimming shortened V by 0 bases and J by 5 bases, and 8 bases separated the two germline ends. CDR3: CASSVGDWETQYF. The CDR3 DNA is TGTGCCAGCAGCGTAGGAGATTGGGAGACCCAGTACTTC.

This clonotype turned up a few times. A much larger clonotype is one base distant, so this may be a read error. The CDR3 nucleotides read TGTGCCAGCAGCTTCGGGACAGGGGCCTACAATGAGCAGTTCTTC. This sequence encodes CASSFGTGAYNEQFF. The chain recombines TRBV5-6 with TRBJ2-1; 10 bases map to TRBD1. Germline trimming cut 2 bases from V and 2 bases from J; bases unmatched to any gene: 1. This CDR3 is built from 15 residues. CDR1 is SGHDT and CDR2 is YYEEEE in the germline V gene. Drawing the rest from reference TRBV5-6 and TRBJ2-1, the complete variable domain is DAGVTQSPTHLIKTRGQQVTLRCSPKSGHDTVSWYQQALGQGPQFIFQYYEEEERQRGNFPDRFSGHQFPNYSSELNVNALLLGDSALYLCASSFGTGAYNEQFFGPGTRLTVL.

The CDR3 sequence is CASSQDAGPPYEQYF. The CDR3 region has the DNA TGCGCCAGCAGCCAAGATGCAGGGCCCCCCTACGAGCAGTACTTC. The J gene is TRBJ2-7, the V gene TRBV4-3; the D gene is possibly TRBD1 (5 bases). Per the germline V gene, CDR1 is LGHNA and CDR2 is YSLEER. This CDR3 is built from 15 residues. V lost 0 bases and J 2 bases, leaving 11 bases between the germline ends.

CDR3 protein: CASSQEEGGVVGTDTQYF. CDR3 bases: TGCGCCAGCAGCCAAGAAGAGGGGGGCGTGGTCGGCACAGATACGCAGTATTTT. The chain is built from TRBV4-1 and TRBJ2-3, with D perhaps TRBD1 or TRBD2 (6 bases each). The germline gives CDR1 MGHRA, CDR2 YSYEKL. V lost 0 bases to trimming and J lost 1 base, with 17 bases between them. This CDR3 is 18 amino acids long.

The chain is built from TRBV28 and TRBJ2-7; 11 bases fit TRBD2. V lost 9 bases and J lost 5; bases outside the gene matches: 12. The CDR3 is 15 residues long. The germline V gene encodes CDR1 MDHEN and CDR2 SYDVKM. DNA for the CDR3: TGTGCCAGTGGAACTGAGACTAGCGGGACGCACGAGCAGTACTTC. Translation: CASGTETSGTHEQYF.

J is TRBJ1-1 and V is TRBV5-5, with D unresolved. Germline values: CDR1 SGHKS, CDR2 YYEKEE (reference sequence). V lost 1 base and J 0 bases, leaving 7 bases between the germline ends. CDR3 length: 14 residues. The chain's CDR3 is CASSLYIVNTEAFF. The DNA of the CDR3 is TGTGCCAGCAGCTTGTACATTGTGAACACTGAAGCTTTCTTT.

This clonotype was seen repeatedly, ten times or more. This sequence joins TRBV9 and TRBJ2-1, with a weak D call TRBD2 (7 bases). CDR1 is SGDLS and CDR2 is YYNGEE in the germline V gene. The CDR3 covers 15 residues. V was clipped by 3 bases and J by 2 bases, with 12 bases between them. The DNA for the CDR3 is TGTGCCAGCAGCGCGGGGGGCCTAACCTACAATGAGCAGTTCTTC. Translating it yields CASSAGGLTYNEQFF.

CDR3 region: CASNNRRENQPQHF. The CDR3 nucleotides read TGTGCCAGTAACAACAGGAGGGAGAATCAGCCCCAGCATTTT. The chain employs TRBV12-3 or TRBV12-4 and TRBJ1-5, with D possibly being TRBD1 (5 bases). The CDR3 contains 14 residues. V gave up 9 bases and J gave up 4 bases, with 16 bases separating them.

The chain carries TRBV4-1 and TRBJ2-7, with TRBD2 matching over 7 bases. Germline V gene sequence: CDR1 MGHRA, CDR2 YSYEKL. The CDR3 sequence is 16 residues long. V shed 4 bases and J 2 bases; nucleotides not matched to a gene: 11. The CDR3 DNA reads TGCGCCAGCAGCCCATTGGGGGAGGGCAGAACCTACGAGCAGTACTTC. The encoded protein is CASSPLGEGRTYEQYF.

This clonotype showed up many times. J is TRBJ1-2 and V is TRBV27; 9 bases map to TRBD1. CDR1 and CDR2 from the germline V gene are MNHEY and SMNVEV (reference sequence). V shed 4 bases, J shed 4 bases, and the junction held 4 bases outside the gene matches. CDR3 length: 14 residues. CDR3 in DNA: TGTGCCAGCAGTTCCGGGACAGGGACCTATGGCTACACCTTC. Translation: CASSSGTGTYGYTF.

There are a few counts of this clonotype. This chain uses TRBV11-2 with TRBJ2-5, with TRBD2 identical over 8 bases. The CDR3 covers 15 residues. Germline V gene lookup returns CDR1 SGHAT and CDR2 FQNNGV. The trim removed 5 bases at V and 2 bases at J, leaving 7 bases unmatched. The DNA for the CDR3 is TGTGCCAGCAGCGAACGACTAGCGATTCAAGAGACCCAGTACTTC. This gives the protein CASSERLAIQETQYF.

J is TRBJ1-4 and V is TRBV10-3; no clear D gene. Germline CDR1 is ENHRY and CDR2 is SYGVKD. The CDR3 loop spans 12 amino acids. The germline V and J ends were trimmed by 0 bases and 8 bases, with 4 bases remaining between them. CDR3 sequence reads: CAISESLEKLFF. The CDR3 DNA reads as TGTGCCATCAGTGAGTCCTTAGAAAAACTGTTTTTT.

The J gene is TRBJ2-7, the V gene TRBV20-1; 9 bases are a match to TRBD1. Germline V gene data show CDR1 as DFQATT and CDR2 as SNEGSKA (reference sequence). V trimming: 5 bases; J trimming: 4 bases; junction bases outside the gene matches: 12. This CDR3 has 15 amino acids. The CDR3 protein is CSAQTRDRVLYEQYF. In DNA form, the CDR3 reads TGCAGTGCTCAGACCCGGGACAGGGTCTTATACGAGCAGTACTTC.

This clonotype has more than one count but fewer than ten. The gene calls are TRBV29-1 and TRBJ2-7; TRBD2 agrees at 14 bases. With V trimmed by 4 bases and J by 4 bases, 6 bases remained unmatched. Germline V gene lookup returns CDR1 SQVTM and CDR2 ANQGSEA. This CDR3 contains 15 residues. The DNA of the CDR3 is TGCAGCGTTGGAGGGACTAGCGGGAGTGAATACGAGCAGTACTTC. Its translation: CSVGGTSGSEYEQYF.

V gene TRBV2 combines with J gene TRBJ2-7; 8 positions agree with TRBD1. Trimming cost V 3 bases and J 4 bases; bases outside gene matches: 5. The length of the CDR3 is 14 residues. CDR1 is SNHLY and CDR2 is FYNNEI in the germline V gene. CDR3 region: CASSDRGLVYEQYF. The DNA of the CDR3 is TGTGCCAGCAGTGACAGGGGGCTGGTGTACGAGCAGTACTTC.

The chain links TRBV9 to TRBJ2-1; 8 nucleotides align to TRBD2. CDR3 length: 13 amino acids. V lost 3 bases and J lost 8; bases outside the gene matches: 4. Germline CDR1 SGDLS, CDR2 YYNGEE. The CDR3 protein is CASSESGSDEQFF. The CDR3 nucleotides read TGTGCCAGCAGCGAGAGCGGGAGCGATGAGCAGTTCTTC. The full variable domain, in which reference TRBV9 and TRBJ2-1 provide the parts outside the CDR3, is DSGVTQTPKHLITATGQRVTLRCSPRSGDLSVYWYQQSLDQGLQFLIQYYNGEERAKGNILERFSAQQFPDLHSELNLSSLELGDSALYFCASSESGSDEQFFGPGTRLTVL.